This T cell receptor beta chain was sequenced for a study of T cells after somatic rescue of genetic block. This clone was detected only once. This sample includes further DNA sequences coding for the same CDR3. V was pared by 0 bases and J by 6 bases, with 3 bases of the junction left unmatched. The germline gives CDR1 GTSNPN, CDR2 SVGIG (reference sequence). CDR3 size: 13 residues. Some clones are missing from TCRdb's copy, which holds only in-frame ones; the method was immunoSEQ multiplex PCR. Of around 67,000 clones in the sample, roughly 93% were seen once. The rearrangement uses TRBV30 and TRBJ2-7; 9 bases match TRBD1. The TCR was taken from a man aged 25-45 years. Material: peripheral blood mononuclear cells (PBMCs). The CDR3 loop is CAWSVMGQGEQYF. For the CDR3, the DNA is TGTGCCTGGAGTGTTATGGGACAGGGCGAGCAGTACTTC.